The 24 T cell receptor beta chains reported below all come from one sample, sequenced in a study of neurological immune-mediated disorders. One entry per CDR3 protein, called by TCRdb with MiXCR from the 5' RACE reads. The sample comprises about 74,000 distinct CDR3 sequences, roughly 5.6% of which are singletons, and around 7% rests with the top ten. Sequencing used PBMCs. These receptors originate from a man between 18 and 29 years old with multiple sclerosis.

This clonotype was recorded many times. The V and J genes are TRBV25-1 and TRBJ1-6; no clear D. V dropped 4 bases and J dropped 6 bases, with 4 bases sitting between them. There are 12 residues in the CDR3. In germline, CDR1 is MGHDK, CDR2 SYGVNS. The CDR3 sequence: CASSALNSPLHF. The CDR3 DNA reads TGTGCCAGCAGTGCCCTTAATTCACCCCTCCACTTT.

This clonotype came up many times. J is TRBJ1-1 and V is TRBV7-8; D unclear. The CDR3 length is 13 residues. V lost 1 base to trimming and J lost 7 bases, with 10 bases between them. Germline assignment: CDR1 SGHVS and CDR2 FQNEAQ. Written as DNA, the CDR3 is TGTGCCAGCAGCTTAGGCCTTGGCGGTGAAGCTTTCTTT. Its translation: CASSLGLGGEAFF.

The chain's CDR3 is CSVPGGTGTYEQYF. The CDR3 region has the DNA TGCAGCGTCCCTGGGGGGACAGGGACCTACGAGCAGTACTTC. This chain links TRBV29-1 with TRBJ2-7; 9 bases align to TRBD1. Germline CDR1 and CDR2: SQVTM and ANQGSEA. The CDR3 contains 14 residues. Trimming at V came to 6 bases and at J to 2 bases, leaving 8 bases not matched to a gene.

The V gene is TRBV20-1, the J gene TRBJ1-1, with TRBD1 matching over 7 bases. The length of the CDR3 is 13 residues. The trim removed 1 base at V and 4 bases at J, leaving 3 bases unmatched. CDR1 DFQATT and CDR2 SNEGSKA come from the germline V gene (reference sequence). CDR3 sequence reads: CSARVGGGTEAFF. CDR3 sequence (DNA): TGCAGTGCTAGAGTAGGGGGCGGCACTGAAGCTTTCTTT.

This clonotype appeared many times. The V and J genes are TRBV7-6 and TRBJ2-3; 7 bases agree with TRBD1. Trimming removed 5 bases from V and 0 bases from J; junction bases left unmatched: 11. The CDR3 is 17 amino acids. Germline values: CDR1 SGHVS, CDR2 FNYEAQ. The CDR3 here is CASSPKQDRISTDTQYF. DNA of the CDR3: TGTGCCAGCAGCCCCAAACAGGACAGGATTAGCACAGATACGCAGTATTTT. Drawing the rest from reference TRBV7-6 and TRBJ2-3, the complete variable domain is GAGVSQSPRYKVTKRGQDVALRCDPISGHVSLYWYRQALGQGPEFLTYFNYEAQQDKSGLPNDRFSAERPEGSISTLTIQRTEQRDSAMYRCASSPKQDRISTDTQYFGPGTRLTVL.

This clonotype has a count of ten or more. The V gene is TRBV3-1, the J gene TRBJ1-2, with 8 bases identical to TRBD1. The junction had 4 bases not matched to a gene; V was cut back by 7 bases and J by 3 bases. The CDR3 extends over 13 amino acids. The germline V gene has CDR1 LGHDT and CDR2 YNNKEL (reference sequence). CDR3 in DNA: TGTGCCAGCACCCCGACAGGGGACTATGGCTACACCTTC. Translation gives CASTPTGDYGYTF. Filled out from reference TRBV3-1 and TRBJ1-2, the complete variable domain reads DTAVSQTPKYLVTQMGNDKSIKCEQNLGHDTMYWYKQDSKKFLKIMFSYNNKELIINETVPNRFSPKSPDKAHLNLHINSLELGDSAVYFCASTPTGDYGYTFGSGTRLTVV.

This clonotype was found many times. The chain is built from TRBV5-1 and TRBJ2-3; 7 bases agree with TRBD2. CDR1 is SGHRS, CDR2 YFSETQ, per germline. The J segment lost 2 bases and the V segment lost 3 bases, leaving 9 bases of the junction unmatched. This CDR3 contains 16 residues. CDR3 residues: CASSSNGGFNTDTQYF. The CDR3 DNA sequence: TGCGCCAGCAGCTCAAACGGGGGGTTTAACACAGATACGCAGTATTTT. The complete variable domain, with remaining parts taken from reference TRBV5-1 and TRBJ2-3, reads KAGVTQTPRYLIKTRGQQVTLSCSPISGHRSVSWYQQTPGQGLQFLFEYFSETQRNKGNFPGRFSGRQFSNSRSEMNVSTLELGDSALYLCASSSNGGFNTDTQYFGPGTRLTVL.

Ten or more counts support this clonotype. V is TRBV20-1 and J is TRBJ2-3, with D tentatively TRBD2 (7 bases). This CDR3 region has 16 residues. The germline CDR1 and CDR2 sequences are DFQATT and SNEGSKA (reference sequence). The V and J ends lost 1 base and 2 bases respectively, with 16 bases between them. The CDR3 region has the DNA TGCAGTGCTAGAGCCCGGGGGGCCCTCTCCACAGATACGCAGTATTTT. Its translation: CSARARGALSTDTQYF.

Concerning this clonotype: A read error may be the cause here, since a much bigger clone is one base away. V and J are TRBV27 and TRBJ1-6; weak D call: TRBD1 (6 bases). Per the germline V gene, CDR1 is MNHEY and CDR2 is SMNVEV (reference sequence). This CDR3 comprises 16 residues. This CDR3 is CANSLDARGRGIALNF. In nucleotides, the CDR3 is TGTGCCAACAGTTTAGACGCAAGAGGGAGGGGGATTGCCCTCAACTTT.

This clonotype was seen at least ten times. The chain uses TRBV29-1 and TRBJ1-3; a possible D gene is TRBD1 (5 bases). Trimming took 5 bases from V and 4 from J, leaving 12 bases between them. The CDR3 is 13 residues long. Germline V gene lookup returns CDR1 SQVTM and CDR2 ANQGSEA. The CDR3 protein is CSVNAGGGNTIYF. Here the CDR3 DNA reads TGCAGCGTTAACGCTGGGGGAGGAAACACCATATATTTT. Full variable domain (outside the CDR3, taken from reference TRBV29-1 and TRBJ1-3): SAVISQKPSRDICQRGTSLTIQCQVDSQVTMMFWYRQQPGQSLTLIATANQGSEATYESGFVIDKFPISRPNLTFSTLTVSNMSPEDSSIYLCSVNAGGGNTIYFGEGSWLTVV.

In this sample, this clonotype turned up many times. J is TRBJ2-7 and V is TRBV27, with 7 bases identical to TRBD2. Germline V gene lookup returns CDR1 MNHEY and CDR2 SMNVEV (reference sequence). This CDR3 contains 15 residues. Trimming cost V 6 bases and J 7 bases; bases outside gene matches: 15. CDR3 amino acids: CASRLAAYSFGEQYF. CDR3 DNA: TGTGCCAGCAGGCTAGCGGCTTACTCCTTTGGGGAGCAGTACTTC.

This clonotype was seen many times. V usage is TRBV5-1 and J usage is TRBJ2-1; 12 nucleotides align to TRBD2. The V gene end was trimmed by 1 base and the J gene end by 8 bases; junction bases not matched to a gene: 10. The CDR3 extends over 17 amino acids. Germline V gives CDR1 SGHRS, CDR2 YFSETQ. The CDR3 coding sequence is TGCGCCAGCAGCTTGTGGTCTAGCGGGAGGGCCTCCCATGAGCAGTTCTTC. As protein: CASSLWSSGRASHEQFF.

This clonotype was counted many times. The chain recombines TRBV20-1 with TRBJ2-1; D unclear. This CDR3 has 14 residues. Looked up from germline, CDR1 is DFQATT and CDR2 is SNEGSKA (reference sequence). Trimming cost V 6 bases and J 7 bases, with 19 bases left between them. CDR3 DNA sequence: TGCAGTGCCCCCAGCGCCTCGGGCAGGAATGAGCAGTTCTTC. Encoded protein: CSAPSASGRNEQFF.

This clonotype was seen more than once but under ten times. A much more abundant neighbour one base away suggests this may be a read error. The rearrangement joins TRBV5-1 to TRBJ1-1, with D tentatively TRBD1 (6 bases). Trimming stripped 7 bases from V and 0 bases from J, with 10 bases between. The CDR3 extends over 13 amino acids. Germline CDR1 SGHRS, CDR2 YFSETQ. CDR3 protein: CASAGEMNTEAFF. As DNA, the CDR3 is TGCGCCAGCGCAGGGGAAATGAACACTGAAGCTTTCTTT.

The chain links TRBV6-1 to TRBJ2-1; D is ambiguous. Between the trimmed V and J ends, which lost 3 bases and 14 bases, there was a span of 17 bases. This CDR3 spans 13 amino acids. Germline V lookup: CDR1 MNHNS, CDR2 SASEGT. This chain's CDR3 is CASSDQKASWEFF. CDR3 in DNA: TGTGCCAGCAGTGACCAAAAGGCGAGTTGGGAGTTCTTC.

This clonotype was picked up many times. The chain links TRBV5-1 to TRBJ2-3; D not certain. Germline V CDR1 and CDR2: SGHRS, YFSETQ. The CDR3 consists of 14 residues. Between the trimmed V and J ends, which lost 5 bases and 0 bases, there was a span of 10 bases. Here the CDR3 reads CASRMQISTDTQYF. The CDR3 DNA reads as TGCGCCAGCAGAATGCAAATTAGCACAGATACGCAGTATTTT.

This clonotype was found many times. The J gene is TRBJ1-2, the V gene TRBV12-3 or TRBV12-4; 9 bases map to TRBD1. CDR3 length: 12 amino acids. V trimming: 8 bases; J trimming: 8 bases; junction bases outside the gene matches: 6. CDR3 region: CASGDRVQGYTF. DNA for the CDR3: TGTGCCAGCGGGGACAGGGTACAAGGCTACACCTTC.

This clonotype was seen ten or more times. V gene TRBV10-3 combines with J gene TRBJ1-1; D perhaps matches TRBD1 (6 bases). V was trimmed by 9 bases and J by 0 bases, leaving 14 bases between them. CDR3 length: 14 amino acids. CDR1 is ENHRY and CDR2 is SYGVKD in the germline V gene. CDR3 nucleotide sequence: TGTGCCATGGGGGGGGCAGGTATGAACACTGAAGCTTTCTTT. Translating gives CAMGGAGMNTEAFF.

This clonotype was counted many times. The V and J genes are TRBV11-1 and TRBJ2-7, with 11 bases fitting TRBD2. Germline CDR1 reads SGHAT; CDR2 reads FQDESV (reference sequence). With 11 bases clipped from V and 5 bases from J, the junction kept 11 bases outside the gene matches. There are 14 residues in the CDR3. The DNA of the CDR3 is TGTGCCTCCACCTCCGGACTAGCGGGCCACGAGCAGTACTTC. It codes for CASTSGLAGHEQYF.

The V gene is TRBV6-1, the J gene TRBJ2-3; D is possibly TRBD1 (6 bases). The ends were cut back, 6 bases at V and 7 bases at J, with 17 bases in the middle. The CDR3 covers 14 residues. CDR1 and CDR2 (germline): MNHNS, SASEGT. The CDR3 DNA is TGTGCCAGCAGACCGACAGGAAGGAGGTATACGCAGTATTTT. Its protein is CASRPTGRRYTQYF.

In this sample, this clonotype turned up many times. The chain has TRBV20-1 and TRBJ1-1; weak D call: TRBD1 (6 bases). The CDR3 sequence is 10 residues long. V dropped 5 bases and J dropped 9 bases, with 10 bases sitting between them. Germline V gene sequence: CDR1 DFQATT, CDR2 SNEGSKA (reference sequence). Here the CDR3 DNA reads TGCAGTGCTCGCCGGGACAAAGCTTTCTTT. Its translation: CSARRDKAFF.

This clonotype has at least ten counts. The chain has TRBV24-1 and TRBJ2-2; D may be TRBD1 (6 bases). CDR1 and CDR2 (germline): KGHDR, SFDVKD. Between the trimmed V and J ends, which lost 10 bases and 7 bases, there was a span of 21 bases. This CDR3 has 15 amino acids. In DNA, the CDR3 is TGTGCCACGGGCAGGGGCAGGGAGCGTGTCGGGGAGCTGTTTTTT. Encoded protein: CATGRGRERVGELFF.

This clonotype was counted many times. V usage is TRBV7-8 and J usage is TRBJ2-2; 7 bases align to TRBD2. The ends lost 8 bases at V and 5 bases at J; junction bases unmatched: 17. Germline lookup yields CDR1 SGHVS and CDR2 FQNEAQ. The CDR3 length is 17 residues. The CDR3: CASVLPGGTKPTGELFF. In DNA form, the CDR3 reads TGTGCCAGCGTATTGCCGGGGGGAACGAAACCGACCGGGGAGCTGTTTTTT.

This chain uses TRBV21-1 with TRBJ2-5. TRBV21-1 has pseudogene status. This CDR3 contains 19 residues. The chain's CDR3 is CASSKVVRQERRVQETQYF. The CDR3 DNA reads TGTGCCAGCAGCAAAGTCGTTCGGCAGGAAAGGAGGGTCCAAGAGACCCAGTACTTC.